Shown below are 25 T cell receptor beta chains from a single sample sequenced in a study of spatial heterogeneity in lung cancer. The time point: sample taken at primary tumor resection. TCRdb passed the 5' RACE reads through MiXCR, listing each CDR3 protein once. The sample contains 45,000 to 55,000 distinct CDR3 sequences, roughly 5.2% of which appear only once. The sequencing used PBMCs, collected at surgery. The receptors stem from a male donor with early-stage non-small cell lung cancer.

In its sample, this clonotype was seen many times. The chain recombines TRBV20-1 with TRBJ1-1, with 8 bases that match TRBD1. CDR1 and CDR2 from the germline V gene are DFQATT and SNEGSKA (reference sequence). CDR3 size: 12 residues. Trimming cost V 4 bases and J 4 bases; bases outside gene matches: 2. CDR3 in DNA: TGCAGTGCTACAGGGGGCCGCACTGAAGCTTTCTTT. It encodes CSATGGRTEAFF.

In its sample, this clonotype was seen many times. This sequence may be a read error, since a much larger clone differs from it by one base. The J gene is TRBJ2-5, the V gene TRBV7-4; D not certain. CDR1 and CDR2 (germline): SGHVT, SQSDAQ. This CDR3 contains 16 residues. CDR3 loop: CAGSLFGPRNQETQYF. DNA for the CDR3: TGTGCCGGCAGCCTTTTCGGGCCCCGGAACCAAGAGACCCAGTACTTC.

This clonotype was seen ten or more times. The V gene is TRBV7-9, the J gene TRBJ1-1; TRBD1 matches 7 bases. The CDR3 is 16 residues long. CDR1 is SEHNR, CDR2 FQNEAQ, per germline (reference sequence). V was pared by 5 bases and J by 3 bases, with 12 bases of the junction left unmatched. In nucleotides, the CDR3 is TGTGCCAGCAGCGGCCGGGACAGTAGGTTAGACACTGAAGCTTTCTTT. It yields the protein CASSGRDSRLDTEAFF.

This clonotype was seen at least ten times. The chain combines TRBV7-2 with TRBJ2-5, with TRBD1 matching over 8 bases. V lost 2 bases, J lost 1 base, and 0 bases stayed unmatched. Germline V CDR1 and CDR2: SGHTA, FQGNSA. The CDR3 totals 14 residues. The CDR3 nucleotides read TGTGCCAGCAGCTTAACAGGGGGCCAAGAGACCCAGTACTTC. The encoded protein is CASSLTGGQETQYF.

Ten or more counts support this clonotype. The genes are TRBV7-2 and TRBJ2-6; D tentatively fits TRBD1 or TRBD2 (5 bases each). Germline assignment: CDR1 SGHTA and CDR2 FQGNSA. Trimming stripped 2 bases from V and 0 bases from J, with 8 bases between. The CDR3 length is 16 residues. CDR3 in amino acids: CASSLFGGSGANVLTF. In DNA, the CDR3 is TGTGCCAGCAGCTTATTTGGGGGCTCTGGGGCCAACGTCCTGACTTTC.

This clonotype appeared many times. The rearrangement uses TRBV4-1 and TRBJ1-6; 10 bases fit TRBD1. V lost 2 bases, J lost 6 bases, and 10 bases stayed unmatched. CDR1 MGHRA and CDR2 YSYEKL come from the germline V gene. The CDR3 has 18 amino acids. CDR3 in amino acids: CASSQQLRTGGRNSPLHF. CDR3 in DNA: TGCGCCAGCAGCCAACAACTTCGGACAGGGGGTCGTAATTCACCCCTCCACTTT.

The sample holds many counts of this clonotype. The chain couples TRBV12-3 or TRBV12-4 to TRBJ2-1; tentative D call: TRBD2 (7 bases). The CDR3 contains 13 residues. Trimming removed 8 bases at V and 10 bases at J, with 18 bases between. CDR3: CASGRGEGKEQFF. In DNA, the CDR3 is TGTGCCAGCGGAAGGGGGGAGGGCAAAGAGCAGTTCTTC.

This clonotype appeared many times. The CDR3 protein is CASSSAGGREETQYF. DNA of the CDR3: TGTGCCAGCAGTTCCGCGGGAGGCCGGGAAGAGACCCAGTACTTC. J is TRBJ2-5 and V is TRBV6-2 or TRBV6-3, with 8 positions matching TRBD2. V dropped 4 bases and J dropped 3; count of bases not matched to a gene: 7. The germline V gene encodes CDR1 MNHEY and CDR2 SVGEGT. This CDR3 region has 15 residues.

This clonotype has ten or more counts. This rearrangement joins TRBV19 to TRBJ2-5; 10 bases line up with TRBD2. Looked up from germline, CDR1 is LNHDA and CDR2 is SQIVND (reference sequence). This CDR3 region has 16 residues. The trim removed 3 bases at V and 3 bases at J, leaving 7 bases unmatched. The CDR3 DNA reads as TGTGCCAGTAGTATTGGAACTAGCGGGGTCAAAGAGACCCAGTACTTC. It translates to CASSIGTSGVKETQYF.

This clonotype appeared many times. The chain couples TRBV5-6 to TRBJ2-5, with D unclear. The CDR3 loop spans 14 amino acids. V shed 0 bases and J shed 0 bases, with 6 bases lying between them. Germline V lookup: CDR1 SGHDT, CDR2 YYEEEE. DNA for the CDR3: TGTGCCAGCAGCTTGGTCTCTAACCAAGAGACCCAGTACTTC. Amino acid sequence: CASSLVSNQETQYF.

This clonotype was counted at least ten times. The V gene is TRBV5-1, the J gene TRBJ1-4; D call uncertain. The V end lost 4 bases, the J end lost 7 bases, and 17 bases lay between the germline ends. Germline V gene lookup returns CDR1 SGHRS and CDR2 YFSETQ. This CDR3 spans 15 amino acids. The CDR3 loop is CASSAAGAVGEKLFF. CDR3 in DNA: TGCGCCAGCAGCGCGGCTGGAGCTGTGGGTGAAAAACTGTTTTTT. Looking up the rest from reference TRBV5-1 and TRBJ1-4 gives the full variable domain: KAGVTQTPRYLIKTRGQQVTLSCSPISGHRSVSWYQQTPGQGLQFLFEYFSETQRNKGNFPGRFSGRQFSNSRSEMNVSTLELGDSALYLCASSAAGAVGEKLFFGSGTQLSVL.

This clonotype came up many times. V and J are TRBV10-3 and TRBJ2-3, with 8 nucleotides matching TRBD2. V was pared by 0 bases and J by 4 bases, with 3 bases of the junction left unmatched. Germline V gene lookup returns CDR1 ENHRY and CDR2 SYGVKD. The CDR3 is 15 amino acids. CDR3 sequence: CAISESLAVADTQYF. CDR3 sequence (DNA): TGTGCCATCAGTGAGTCACTAGCGGTCGCAGATACGCAGTATTTT.

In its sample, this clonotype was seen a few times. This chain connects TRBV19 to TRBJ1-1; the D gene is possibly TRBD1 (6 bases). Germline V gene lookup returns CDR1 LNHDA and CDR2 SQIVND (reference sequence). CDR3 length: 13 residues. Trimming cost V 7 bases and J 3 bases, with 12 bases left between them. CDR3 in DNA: TGTGCCAGTATAAAACAGGGAGACACTGAAGCTTTCTTT. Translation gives CASIKQGDTEAFF.

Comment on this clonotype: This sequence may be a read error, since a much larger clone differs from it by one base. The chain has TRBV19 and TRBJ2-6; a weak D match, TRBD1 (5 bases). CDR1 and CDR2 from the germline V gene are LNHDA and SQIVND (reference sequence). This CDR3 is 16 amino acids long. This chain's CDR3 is CASTPQTPSGANILTF. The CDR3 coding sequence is TGTGCCAGTACTCCTCAAACTCCAAGTGGGGCCAACATCCTGACTTTC.

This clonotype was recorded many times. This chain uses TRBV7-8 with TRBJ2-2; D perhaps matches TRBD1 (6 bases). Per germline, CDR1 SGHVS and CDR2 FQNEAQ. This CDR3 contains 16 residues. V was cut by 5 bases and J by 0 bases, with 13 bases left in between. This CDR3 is CASSPAAGANTGELFF. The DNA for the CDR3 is TGTGCCAGCAGCCCAGCGGCAGGGGCGAACACCGGGGAGCTGTTTTTT.

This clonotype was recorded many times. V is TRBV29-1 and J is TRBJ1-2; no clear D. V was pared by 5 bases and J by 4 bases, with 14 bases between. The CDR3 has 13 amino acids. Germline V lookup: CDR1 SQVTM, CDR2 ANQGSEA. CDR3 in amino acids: CSVSPLLGYGYTF. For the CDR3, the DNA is TGCAGCGTTAGTCCACTACTTGGCTATGGCTACACCTTC.

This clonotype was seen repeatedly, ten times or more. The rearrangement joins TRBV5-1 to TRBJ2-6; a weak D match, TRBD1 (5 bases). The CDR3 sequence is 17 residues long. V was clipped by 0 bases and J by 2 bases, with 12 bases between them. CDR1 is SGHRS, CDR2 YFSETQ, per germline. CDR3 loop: CASSLGATTAGANVLTF. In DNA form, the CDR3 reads TGCGCCAGCAGCTTGGGGGCTACGACAGCTGGGGCCAACGTCCTGACTTTC.

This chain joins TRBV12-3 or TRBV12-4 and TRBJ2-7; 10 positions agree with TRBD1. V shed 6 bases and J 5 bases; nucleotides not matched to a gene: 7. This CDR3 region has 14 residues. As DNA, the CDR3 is TGTGCCAGCAGAGCTGGGACAGGGGACCACGAGCAGTACTTC. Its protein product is CASRAGTGDHEQYF.

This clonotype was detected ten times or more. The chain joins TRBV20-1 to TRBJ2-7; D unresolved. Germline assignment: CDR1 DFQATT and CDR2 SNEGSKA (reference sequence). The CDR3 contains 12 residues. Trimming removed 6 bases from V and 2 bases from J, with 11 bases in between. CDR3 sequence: CSAEDSAYEQYF. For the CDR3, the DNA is TGCAGTGCAGAAGACTCAGCCTACGAGCAGTACTTC.

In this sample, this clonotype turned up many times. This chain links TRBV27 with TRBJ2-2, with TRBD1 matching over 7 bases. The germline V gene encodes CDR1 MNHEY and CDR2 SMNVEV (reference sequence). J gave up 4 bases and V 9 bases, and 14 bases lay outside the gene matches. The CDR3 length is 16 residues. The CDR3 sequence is CARLEQGKEGTGELFF. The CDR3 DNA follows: TGTGCCAGATTGGAACAGGGGAAAGAGGGCACCGGGGAGCTGTTTTTT.

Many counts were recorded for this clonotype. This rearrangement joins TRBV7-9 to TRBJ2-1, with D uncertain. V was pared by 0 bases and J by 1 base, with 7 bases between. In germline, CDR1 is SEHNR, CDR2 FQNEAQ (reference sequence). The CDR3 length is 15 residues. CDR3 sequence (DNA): TGTGCCAGCAGCTTAGCCGTGGGATCCTACAATGAGCAGTTCTTC. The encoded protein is CASSLAVGSYNEQFF.

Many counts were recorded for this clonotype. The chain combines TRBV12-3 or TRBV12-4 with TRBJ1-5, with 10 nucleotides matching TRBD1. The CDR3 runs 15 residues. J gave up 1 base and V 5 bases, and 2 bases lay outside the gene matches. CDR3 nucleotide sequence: TGTGCCAGCAGTCGACAGGGGGCAAGCAATCAGCCCCAGCATTTT. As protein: CASSRQGASNQPQHF.

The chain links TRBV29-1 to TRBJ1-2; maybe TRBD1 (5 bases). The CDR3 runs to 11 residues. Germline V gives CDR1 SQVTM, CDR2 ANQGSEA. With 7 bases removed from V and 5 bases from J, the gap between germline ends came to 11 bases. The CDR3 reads CSGREGYGYTF. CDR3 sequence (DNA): TGCAGCGGACGGGAGGGGTATGGCTACACCTTC.

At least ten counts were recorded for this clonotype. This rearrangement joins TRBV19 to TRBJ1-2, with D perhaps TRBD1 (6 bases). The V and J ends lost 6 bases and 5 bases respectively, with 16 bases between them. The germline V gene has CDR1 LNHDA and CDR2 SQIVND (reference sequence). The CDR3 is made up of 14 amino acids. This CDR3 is CASSRTQGIYGYTF. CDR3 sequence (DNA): TGTGCCAGTAGCCGCACGCAGGGGATATATGGCTACACCTTC.

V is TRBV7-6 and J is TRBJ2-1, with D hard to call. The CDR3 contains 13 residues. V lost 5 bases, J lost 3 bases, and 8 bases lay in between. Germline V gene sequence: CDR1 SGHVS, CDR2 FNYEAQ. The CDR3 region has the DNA TGTGCCAGCAGCGCCGACTTCTACAATGAGCAGTTCTTC. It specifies CASSADFYNEQFF.